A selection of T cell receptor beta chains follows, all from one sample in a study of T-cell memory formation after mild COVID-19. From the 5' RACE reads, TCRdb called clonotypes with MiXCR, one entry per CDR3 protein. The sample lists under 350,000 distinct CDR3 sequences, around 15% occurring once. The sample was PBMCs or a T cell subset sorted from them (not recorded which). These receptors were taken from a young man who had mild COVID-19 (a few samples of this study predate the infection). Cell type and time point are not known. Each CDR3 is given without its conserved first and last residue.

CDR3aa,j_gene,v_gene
ASRPDRARGTDTQY,TRBJ2-3,TRBV2
ASSVGVAGGLETQY,TRBJ2-5,TRBV9
AISRGQVNTGELF,TRBJ2-2,TRBV10-3
ATGSRGGSNQPQH,TRBJ1-5,TRBV24-1
ASSLSGVGGYT,TRBJ1-2,TRBV27
ASSVRPDRATDTQY,TRBJ2-3,TRBV5-1
ASSLVPMETQY,TRBJ2-5,TRBV7-9
ASSLGGGGITDTQY,TRBJ2-3,TRBV7-2
ASCPGLVYNEQF,TRBJ2-1,TRBV28
ASSKDRGRQPQH,TRBJ1-5,TRBV21-1
ASRQGEFTPYGYT,TRBJ1-2,TRBV11-2
ASSLAGHGQGYGYT,TRBJ1-2,TRBV5-4
AIASGGAKDTQY,TRBJ2-3,TRBV10-3
SATRGQGNTIY,TRBJ1-3,TRBV20-1
ASSYRGDLAKNIQY,TRBJ2-4,TRBV12-3/TRBV12-4
ASSLYGADQPQH,TRBJ1-5,TRBV7-2
SATRTDNEQF,TRBJ2-1,TRBV20-1
ASSAPTSGGPTDTQY,TRBJ2-3,TRBV5-1
ASSAWGESSYEQY,TRBJ2-7,TRBV2
ASRPAGTEAF,TRBJ1-1,TRBV7-9
ASSLRDRGGETQY,TRBJ2-5,TRBV7-9
ASSLVQGLHTEAF,TRBJ1-1,TRBV5-1
ASRRSNEQF,TRBJ2-1,TRBV28
ASSIQGDSTDTQY,TRBJ2-3,TRBV19
ASSQVQRLDRGEEQF,TRBJ2-1,TRBV4-3
ASSDNPWGTDTQY,TRBJ2-3,TRBV6-4
ASSQAAQGANTEAF,TRBJ1-1,TRBV3-2
ASSQGAESYNEQF,TRBJ2-1,TRBV4-2
ASSPAGTYSYEQY,TRBJ2-7,TRBV4-3
ASSGTSGEGDIQY,TRBJ2-4,TRBV6-2/TRBV6-3
SAQGTSGTDTQY,TRBJ2-3,TRBV20-1
ASSSSGGAFYIQY,TRBJ2-4,TRBV7-2
SASSGHSGNTIY,TRBJ1-3,TRBV20-1
ASSQDLGGTAEAEAF,TRBJ1-1,TRBV4-3
ASTVPAVTQNTIY,TRBJ1-3,TRBV7-6
ASRWGTNNEQF,TRBJ2-1,TRBV28
ASSFTSGKAF,TRBJ1-1,TRBV27
ASSQLGGWVNTGELF,TRBJ2-2,TRBV3-1
ASSLGQRLNTEAF,TRBJ1-1,TRBV5-1